This passage covers 25 T cell receptor beta chains from one sample sequenced in a study of T-cell reconstitution after alpha-beta-depleted transplantation in children (TCRdb year 2016). The treatment or condition label, read with the paper, signifies: allogeneic hematopoietic cell transplantation with graft depleted of TCRalphabeta T cells and CD19 B cells. Receptor libraries were prepared by PCR. Sequencing took place on an Illumina HiSeq 2500. Molecular barcoding was employed in the preparation of TCR libraries, with unique molecular identifiers being used to normalize TCRbeta repertoire quantification. Clones were called with MiXCR by TCRdb after fastp trimmed the public reads at Q25, and only in-frame beta chains were retained. Entries are consolidated by CDR3 protein sequence, retaining the most common genes and DNA. For this sample the table gives a few hundred thousand distinct CDR3 sequences, of which 27% were detected only once. The ten largest clonotypes hold under 45% of the sample.

The source was PBMCs, collected before TCRalphabeta/CD19-depleted stem cell transplant. The origin of the receptors is a boy under two years old with Wiskott-Aldrich syndrome, due to receive a stem cell transplant.

To note about this clonotype: Germline is not matched at one junction end, which may reflect a read error. The chain is built from TRBV6-2 or TRBV6-3 and TRBJ2-4; 14 bases are a match to TRBD2. This CDR3 has 13 amino acids. Germline loops: CDR1 MNHEY, CDR2 SVGEGT. CDR3 nucleotide sequence: TGTGCCAGCAGTACAGGGACTAGCGGGAGTAGGGGCTTC. Translating gives CASSTGTSGSRGF.

This chain links TRBV5-1 with TRBJ2-5, with 7 nucleotides matching TRBD2. Per the germline V gene, CDR1 is SGHRS and CDR2 is YFSETQ. Unmatched junction bases numbered 7, after V lost 0 bases and J lost 2 bases. This CDR3 contains 16 residues. The CDR3 coding sequence is TGCGCCAGCAGCTTGGAGGGGACTATAGCGCAAGAGACCCAGTACTTC. Translated, it gives CASSLEGTIAQETQYF.

This chain joins TRBV20-1 and TRBJ2-1; 11 bases match TRBD2. Germline V gene lookup returns CDR1 DFQATT and CDR2 SNEGSKA (reference sequence). Trimming removed 6 bases from V and 5 bases from J; junction bases left unmatched: 3. CDR3 length: 13 residues. The CDR3 bases are TGCAGTGCCGGTAGCGGGGGGGACAATGAGCAGTTCTTC. Translation: CSAGSGGDNEQFF.

The chain combines TRBV19 with TRBJ1-1; D is ambiguous. Germline V gene lookup returns CDR1 LNHDA and CDR2 SQIVND (reference sequence). V gave up 4 bases and J gave up 4 bases, with 16 bases separating them. The CDR3 totals 15 residues. CDR3 DNA: TGTGCCAGTAGTACCGCCGCAGGAACACTCACTGAAGCTTTCTTT. Residues: CASSTAAGTLTEAFF.

The chain recombines TRBV12-3 or TRBV12-4 with TRBJ2-7; 7 bases map to TRBD1. Trimming cost V 3 bases and J 0 bases; bases outside gene matches: 8. CDR3 length equals 16 residues. The CDR3 bases are TGTGCCAGCAGTTTTATATCCGGGACAGTCTCCTACGAGCAGTACTTC. Translating it yields CASSFISGTVSYEQYF.

The chain recombines TRBV19 with TRBJ2-5; no clear D. CDR3 length: 13 residues. V lost 6 bases to trimming and J lost 4 bases, with 12 bases between them. Germline values: CDR1 LNHDA, CDR2 SQIVND (reference sequence). CDR3: CASRNNKRETQYF. CDR3 DNA: TGTGCCAGTAGGAATAACAAGAGAGAGACCCAGTACTTC.

This clonotype was counted between two and nine times. The chain employs TRBV5-1 and TRBJ2-7; 7 nucleotides align to TRBD1. The germline gives CDR1 SGHRS, CDR2 YFSETQ. V trimming: 0 bases; J trimming: 0 bases; junction bases outside the gene matches: 3. The CDR3 has 15 amino acids. CDR3: CASSLGGTVSYEQYF. CDR3 nucleotides: TGCGCCAGCAGCTTGGGGGGGACAGTCTCCTACGAGCAGTACTTC.

The chain carries TRBV28 and TRBJ2-7, with D perhaps matching TRBD2 (6 bases). Per the germline V gene, CDR1 is MDHEN and CDR2 is SYDVKM. The CDR3 length is 14 residues. V was pared by 5 bases and J by 3 bases, with 14 bases between. The CDR3 spells CASSPMGGRYEQYF. The CDR3 DNA follows: TGTGCCAGCAGTCCCATGGGAGGCCGCTACGAGCAGTACTTC.

The gene calls are TRBV28 and TRBJ2-7; 11 bases agree with TRBD2. Looked up from germline, CDR1 is MDHEN and CDR2 is SYDVKM. The CDR3 runs to 15 residues. J gave up 5 bases and V 5 bases, and 8 bases lay outside the gene matches. The CDR3 here is CASSLLAGGPHEQYF. For the CDR3, the DNA is TGTGCCAGCAGTCTTCTAGCGGGAGGTCCCCACGAGCAGTACTTC.

The chain joins TRBV5-1 to TRBJ2-2, with 12 bases aligning to TRBD2. This CDR3 has 15 amino acids. V dropped 4 bases and J dropped 7; count of bases not matched to a gene: 5. The germline CDR1 and CDR2 sequences are SGHRS and YFSETQ. The CDR3 is CASSLRTSGDGELFF. Written as DNA, the CDR3 is TGCGCCAGCAGCCTGAGGACTAGCGGGGACGGGGAGCTGTTTTTT.

This clonotype was counted only a few times. This rearrangement joins TRBV10-3 to TRBJ2-4; D perhaps matches TRBD1 (6 bases). Deletions cut 5 bases from V and 2 bases from J, with 16 bases between. This CDR3 is built from 16 residues. Germline loops: CDR1 ENHRY, CDR2 SYGVKD. The CDR3 reads CAISTTGLGTKNIQYF. The DNA of the CDR3 is TGTGCCATCAGTACAACAGGGTTAGGAACCAAAAACATTCAGTACTTC.

The rearrangement joins TRBV20-1 to TRBJ2-7; possibly TRBD1 or TRBD2 for D (5 bases each). CDR3 length: 13 residues. Germline CDR1 is DFQATT and CDR2 is SNEGSKA (reference sequence). The germline V and J ends were trimmed by 3 bases and 2 bases, with 11 bases remaining between them. The CDR3 nucleotides read TGCAGTGCTAGGGGTAGGGGAGCCTACGAGCAGTACTTC. It is translated as CSARGRGAYEQYF.

The chain links TRBV5-1 to TRBJ2-1, with TRBD2 identical over 10 bases. The trim removed 4 bases at V and 6 bases at J, leaving 7 bases unmatched. Germline V gives CDR1 SGHRS, CDR2 YFSETQ. The CDR3 length is 15 residues. Here the CDR3 reads CASSPPGLASNEQFF. DNA for the CDR3: TGCGCCAGCAGCCCACCGGGACTAGCGTCCAATGAGCAGTTCTTC.

This clonotype turned up a few times. The chain links TRBV12-3 or TRBV12-4 to TRBJ2-5; 8 bases agree with TRBD1. The CDR3 runs to 15 residues. J was trimmed by 5 bases and V by 3 bases; bases with no gene match: 8. CDR3 in DNA: TGTGCCAGCAGTTTCGCCGGGACAGGATTCGAGACCCAGTACTTC. It translates to CASSFAGTGFETQYF.

The rearrangement links TRBV5-1 to TRBJ2-3, with TRBD1 identical over 11 bases. J lost 5 bases, V lost 4 bases, and 6 bases had no gene match. The germline V gene encodes CDR1 SGHRS and CDR2 YFSETQ. The CDR3 is 15 amino acids. Here the CDR3 DNA reads TGCGCCAGCAGCGCTGGACAGGGGGCGGTAGATACGCAGTATTTT. It is translated as CASSAGQGAVDTQYF.

The V call is TRBV27, the J call TRBJ1-4; 8 bases line up with TRBD1. The CDR3 spans 14 residues. Germline-derived CDR1 and CDR2 are MNHEY and SMNVEV (reference sequence). Unmatched junction bases numbered 6, after V lost 8 bases and J lost 4 bases. CDR3 amino acids: CASGGTGRNEKLFF. The CDR3 coding sequence is TGTGCCAGCGGAGGGACAGGTCGTAATGAAAAACTGTTTTTT.

This clonotype was seen many times. The CDR3 protein is CASSRGLNEQFF. The CDR3 region has the DNA TGCGCCAGTTCGCGGGGCCTGAATGAGCAGTTCTTC. The V call is TRBV10-1, the J call TRBJ2-1; D is perhaps TRBD2 (6 bases). V shed 9 bases and J shed 7 bases, with 13 bases lying between them. CDR3 length equals 12 residues. Germline V gene lookup returns CDR1 WNHNN and CDR2 SYGVQD (reference sequence).

The V call is TRBV5-1, the J call TRBJ1-4, with D possibly matching TRBD1 (5 bases). The V gene's germline CDR1 is SGHRS and CDR2 YFSETQ. V gave up 4 bases and J gave up 4 bases, with 11 bases separating them. The CDR3 runs to 14 residues. CDR3 protein: CASSERQHNEKLFF. As DNA, the CDR3 is TGCGCCAGCAGCGAGAGACAGCATAATGAAAAACTGTTTTTT.

This sequence joins TRBV5-1 and TRBJ2-7; no clear D. The V end was cut by 0 bases, the J end by 9 bases, with 16 bases between. The CDR3 runs 14 residues. The germline V gene encodes CDR1 SGHRS and CDR2 YFSETQ. As DNA, the CDR3 is TGCGCCAGCAGCTTGGGGACGAACACGCTGGGGCAGTACTTC. Protein product: CASSLGTNTLGQYF.

The chain employs TRBV5-1 and TRBJ2-2, with D possibly TRBD1 on 5 matching bases. Germline CDR1 SGHRS, CDR2 YFSETQ. This CDR3 is built from 14 residues. Trimming pared 4 bases from V and 6 bases from J, leaving 13 bases between. The CDR3 DNA sequence: TGCGCCAGCAGCGACCTCGACAGACCCGGGGAGCTGTTTTTT. Translated, it gives CASSDLDRPGELFF.

This clonotype was picked up a small number of times. The V and J genes are TRBV5-1 and TRBJ2-7; a weak D match, TRBD1 (6 bases). Trimming removed 8 bases from V and 3 bases from J, with 9 bases in between. Germline lookup yields CDR1 SGHRS and CDR2 YFSETQ. The CDR3 loop spans 11 amino acids. The CDR3 sequence: CASAQGYEQYF. The CDR3 nucleotides read TGCGCCAGTGCACAGGGCTACGAGCAGTACTTC.

In nucleotides, the CDR3 is TGCGCCAGCAGCTTGACACTCACGAACACTGAAGCTTTCTTT. Translated, it gives CASSLTLTNTEAFF. The chain uses TRBV5-1 and TRBJ1-1, with D unclear. The CDR3 spans 14 residues. The germline gives CDR1 SGHRS, CDR2 YFSETQ. Trimming stripped 1 base from V and 1 base from J, with 8 bases between.

Only a few counts were recorded for this clonotype. The rearrangement joins TRBV12-3 or TRBV12-4 to TRBJ2-1; D not resolved. This CDR3 spans 11 amino acids. The V and J ends lost 2 bases and 13 bases respectively, with 9 bases between them. In DNA form, the CDR3 reads TGTGCCAGCAGTTTATGGGTAGCCCAGTTCTTC. This translates into CASSLWVAQFF.

The V and J genes are TRBV6-1 and TRBJ2-7; a possible D gene is TRBD1 (5 bases). Germline-derived CDR1 and CDR2 are MNHNS and SASEGT. The CDR3 runs to 14 residues. The V end lost 4 bases, the J end lost 3 bases, and 13 bases lay between the germline ends. The CDR3 region has the DNA TGTGCCAGCAGTGCCACAGGTTCCGACTACGAGCAGTACTTC. It translates to CASSATGSDYEQYF.

This clonotype was found a few times. A read error may account for a junction end that differs from germline. The genes are TRBV9 and TRBJ2-6; D possibly corresponds to TRBD1 (5 bases). CDR3 length: 14 residues. Germline V lookup: CDR1 SGDLS, CDR2 YYNGEE. CDR3 nucleotides: TGTGCCAGCAGCGTAACCTCTGGGGCCAACGGCCTGACTTTC. It encodes CASSVTSGANGLTF.